The entry below gives a single T cell receptor beta chain sequence along with its context. The antigen is unknown. V was trimmed by 4 bases and J by 3 bases, leaving 13 bases between them. The CDR3 runs 15 residues. Per the germline V gene, CDR1 is SGHRS and CDR2 is YFSETQ. Time point defined: newly diagnosed GD, antithyroid drugs for less than 3 months. RNA extracted from PBMCs served as the sequencing template. The data were taken from a study of regulatory T cells in long-lasting Graves disease. Overall study results and limits: Repertoires from persistent disease leaned toward TRBV28, TRBJ1-2 and TRBJ2-5.

TCR beta libraries were built with iRepertoire HTBI primers and Arm-PCR of CDR3 regions. Each CDR3 protein gets one entry after TCRdb re-called the multiplex PCR reads with MiXCR. The sample has around 250,000 distinct CDR3 sequences, just over 20% seen once. This receptor was identified in a female donor with Graves disease. The source was peripheral blood mononuclear cells (PBMCs), collected at new diagnosis, from a patient treated with antithyroid drugs. This rearrangement joins TRBV5-1 to TRBJ2-2; D gene uncertain. This CDR3 reads CASSPRSSDTGELFF. The CDR3, as DNA: TGCGCCAGCAGCCCGAGAAGCTCCGACACCGGGGAGCTGTTTTTT.